This section outlines one TCR beta chain sequence together with its context. This sample is part of a study of blood T cells in healthy people across ages. A second PCR, run for roughly 7 to 12 cycles, used a sample-barcoded 5' primer plus a J-beta primer mix. TCRdb reprocessed the 5' RACE reads with MiXCR, giving one entry per CDR3 protein. Of over 1,500,000 distinct CDR3 sequences in the sample, approximately 40% were seen once. J gave up 4 bases and V 5 bases, and 4 bases lay outside the gene matches. The CDR3 is 15 amino acids. Germline-derived CDR1 and CDR2 are KGHSH and LQKENI. The receptor's source is a human donor in good health. The specimen sequenced was blood. The chain links TRBV18 to TRBJ2-1; 11 bases are shared with TRBD2. In nucleotides, the CDR3 is TGTGCCAGCTCAACGACTAGCGGGAAATACAATGAGCAGTTCTTC. The encoded protein is CASSTTSGKYNEQFF.